Included here is one TCR beta chain sequence, with context. Antigen specificity is unknown. The V and J ends lost 5 bases and 1 base, in that order; junction bases with no gene match: 6. This CDR3 comprises 15 residues. CDR1 MNHEY and CDR2 SMNVEV come from the germline V gene (reference sequence). This sample is drawn from a study of T cell repertoires in cytomegalovirus infection. Study overall: Indications of both CMV infection and matching HLA type were provided by public TCR beta signatures.

A single record per CDR3 protein comes from TCRdb applying MiXCR to the reads. The top ten clones hold 7.5% to 9.5% of a sample with around 350,000 distinct CDR3 sequences, roughly 18% of them seen once. Points from the study as a whole: Adding up the frequency of public TCR beta families identified people who carried CMV plus the relevant HLA. Clonotypes of TCR beta that were HLA-C-restricted and CMV-specific dominated the ex vivo response.

This clonotype was sampled from a human donor in good health (CMV status not recorded). Some clones in this sample may be carry-over from other donors' samples. The gene calls are TRBV27 and TRBJ1-1; 8 nucleotides align to TRBD1. The sequencing input was PBMCs. CDR3 DNA sequence: TGTGCCAGCAGTCCGTGGACAGGGCGGAACACTGAAGCTTTCTTT. Translation: CASSPWTGRNTEAFF.